The sample holds a few counts of the clone carrying this T cell receptor beta chain. The data were taken from a study of blood T cell repertoires in COVID-19. About the research overall: From the United States, Italy and Spain came samples of acute and convalescent COVID-19. The analysed material was cDNA or gDNA that came from T cells, B-cell-depleted T cells, or PBMCs.

Authors' analysis steps: Reference gene primers were amplified, and this amplification served to estimate nucleated cell counts. Data came from immunoSEQ multiplex PCR; TCRdb stores just in-frame clones and leaves some out. V, J and clone size are those of that table, while D and trimming were read from the DNA. This sample has some 320,000 clones, with about 87% found just once. Trimming left V 3 bases short and J 1 base short, with 7 bases between. The CDR3 covers 13 residues. This receptor was taken from a woman in her 30s who had recovered from COVID-19. This chain links TRBV12-3 or TRBV12-4 with TRBJ2-7, with D perhaps matching TRBD1 (5 bases). Sequencing was performed on peripheral blood. CDR3 coding DNA: TGTGCCAGCAGTTTCCAGGGATCCTACGAGCAGTACTTC. Amino acid sequence: CASSFQGSYEQYF.